These T cell receptor beta chains were read from a single sample in a study of T cell repertoires in cytomegalovirus infection. TCRdb fed the reads into MiXCR, producing one record per CDR3 protein. The sample holds 100,000 to 150,000 distinct CDR3 sequences, 20% to 30% seen once. These TCRs' antigens remain unknown. The sample was PBMCs, sequenced either directly or after in vitro stimulation (not recorded which). The receptors originated from a human donor in good health (CMV status not recorded). Some clones in this sample may be carry-over from other donors' samples. The CDR3 runs from the conserved cysteine through the conserved F or W. The D gene is left open where the match is weak. Clone size is given for some rows only: seen once, a few or many times, or a class if the clone is expanded.

few TRBJ1-5 TRBD1 TRBV6-6 TGTGCCAGCAGTTACTCCGAGACAGGGCGTTGGAATCAGCCCCAGCATTTT CASSYSETGRWNQPQHF
NA TRBJ2-1 TRBD1 TRBV29-1 TGCAGCTCCCGCTTGAGGGGGCCCTACAATGAGCAGTTCTTC CSSRLRGPYNEQFF
NA TRBJ2-1 TRBD2 TRBV7-6 TGTGCCAGCAGCTTAGCATCTAGCGGTTCCTACAATGAGCAGTTCTTC CASSLASSGSYNEQFF
few TRBJ2-4 NA TRBV5-1 TGCGCCAGCAGCTCCAATTCCATGACCGCGGCCAAAAACATTCAGTACTTC CASSSNSMTAAKNIQYF
few TRBJ1-5 TRBD1 TRBV6-2/TRBV6-3 TGTGCCAGCAGTGAAGAATTGACAGGGGGCAGTCAGCCCCAGCATTTT CASSEELTGGSQPQHF
NA TRBJ1-1 TRBD1 TRBV20-1 TGCAGTGCTAGGGTGGACAGGGTGACTGAAGCTTTCTTT CSARVDRVTEAFF
many TRBJ2-5 NA TRBV27 TGTGCCAGCAGTTTAGATCTAGAGACCCAGTACTTC CASSLDLETQYF
few TRBJ2-5 NA TRBV24-1 TGTGCCACCAGTGATACTCAGGGGCAAGAGACCCAGTACTTC CATSDTQGQETQYF
many TRBJ2-1 NA TRBV7-2 TGTGCCAGCAGCCCCCAACGCAATGAGCAGTTCTTC CASSPQRNEQFF
NA TRBJ2-1 TRBD1 TRBV6-6 TGTGCCAGCAGCCACCCCGGGACAGGGACCTACAATGAGCAGTTCTTC CASSHPGTGTYNEQFF
NA TRBJ2-3 TRBD2 TRBV29-1 TGCAGCGTTTATAGCGGGGAGACGCAGTATTTT CSVYSGETQYF
NA TRBJ1-5 NA TRBV20-1 TGCAGTGCTCCGACAGCTTATAGCAATCAGCCCCAGCATTTT CSAPTAYSNQPQHF
few TRBJ2-5 NA TRBV12-3/TRBV12-4 TGTGCCAGCAGTTTAGGCAGGGAAAGAGGAGAGACCCAGTACTTC CASSLGRERGETQYF
NA TRBJ2-2 NA TRBV30 TGTGCCTGGAGTCCACCCCTGGGGGCATTCACCGGGGAGCTGTTTTTT CAWSPPLGAFTGELFF
few TRBJ1-5 TRBD1 TRBV20-1 TGCAGTGCGAGACAGGGGGGTCAGCCCCAGCATTTT CSARQGGQPQHF
NA TRBJ1-5 NA TRBV7-6 TGTGCCAGCAGCTTGTTGGGAGGTAGCAATCAGCCCCAGCATTTT CASSLLGGSNQPQHF
NA TRBJ2-2 TRBD2 TRBV19 TGTGCCAGTACCGATTTCACCCCTCTTAGCGGGAGAGACACCGGGGAGCTGTTTTTT CASTDFTPLSGRDTGELFF
NA TRBJ2-5 TRBD2 TRBV28 TGTGCCAGCAGGGGACTAGCGGGAGGGCTGGGGACCCAGTACTTC CASRGLAGGLGTQYF
NA TRBJ1-2 TRBD1 TRBV20-1 TGCAGCGCGGGACAGGGGGGGGATGGCTACACCTTC CSAGQGGDGYTF
few TRBJ1-5 NA TRBV19 TGTGCCAGTAGTACCTATTGGACAGATAATCAGCCCCAGCATTTT CASSTYWTDNQPQHF
many TRBJ2-3 NA TRBV7-2 TGTGCCAGCAGCTTAGGCGACCGACATACGCAGTATTTT CASSLGDRHTQYF
many TRBJ2-1 NA TRBV7-2 TGTGCCAGCAGCCGGGCGAGTGGGACTCATGCAGACAATGAGCAGTTCTTC CASSRASGTHADNEQFF
NA TRBJ2-5 TRBD2 TRBV30 TGTGCCTTTACTCAAGCGGGACTAGAGACCCAGTACTTC CAFTQAGLETQYF
NA TRBJ2-1 TRBD2 TRBV27 TGTGCCAGCAGTTTCGGACTAGGCTATGAGCAGTTCTTC CASSFGLGYEQFF
few TRBJ2-4 TRBD2 TRBV19 TGTGCCAGTAGTGGGAGCGGGGGAAACATTCAGTACTTC CASSGSGGNIQYF
many TRBJ2-6 NA TRBV7-7 TGTGCTAGCAGCCCAGGGGTCTCCGGGGCCAACGTCCTGACTTTC CASSPGVSGANVLTF
few TRBJ1-1 NA TRBV29-1 TGCAGCATTCTTCTTAGGGTTCCGAACACTGAAGCTTTCTTT CSILLRVPNTEAFF
NA TRBJ2-5 TRBD2 TRBV24-1 TGTGCCACCAGCCATTCGGAGCGGAGCGGGGTAGAGACCCAGTACTTC CATSHSERSGVETQYF
few TRBJ2-1 NA TRBV11-2 TGTGCCAGCAGCTTAGGGGGCTTGGAAACGAATGAGCAGTTCTTC CASSLGGLETNEQFF
NA TRBJ2-1 NA TRBV3-1 TGTGCCAGCAGCCAAGAGAAGAGCTTAAGTCCTTTCGCCTACAATGAGCAGTTCTTC CASSQEKSLSPFAYNEQFF
NA TRBJ1-1 NA TRBV4-3 TGCGCCAGCAGCCACGAACCTCAGACACTAGAAGCTTTCTTT CASSHEPQTLEAFF
few TRBJ1-1 NA TRBV7-6 TGTGCCAGCACCAGCTTAATAGGACCGAACACTGAAGCTTTCTTT CASTSLIGPNTEAFF
NA TRBJ2-2 NA TRBV7-9 NA CASILRAGELFF
NA TRBJ1-3 NA TRBV6-8 TGTGCCAGCAGTGCGCCCGGGACGTCTGGAAACACCATATATTTT CASSAPGTSGNTIYF
many TRBJ2-5 NA TRBV7-2 TGTGCCAGCAGCTTAGCCCGCGAGACCCAGTACTTC CASSLARETQYF
few TRBJ2-1 NA TRBV7-9 TGTGCCAGCAGCCCGAGGGGTAGCGAATACAATGAGCAGTTCTTC CASSPRGSEYNEQFF
NA TRBJ2-2 NA TRBV4-3 TGCGCCAGCAGCCAAGATCCCCTTACCGGGGAGCTGTTTTTT CASSQDPLTGELFF